These T cell receptor beta chains were read from a single sample in a study of blood T cell repertoires in COVID-19. Sequenced by immunoSEQ multiplex PCR; TCRdb stores in-frame clones only, minus some. The sample has some 25,000 clones; 82% are singletons. Material for sequencing was peripheral blood. Source of these receptors: a human donor in a cohort sampled during active COVID-19. Both conserved end residues are trimmed from each CDR3.

CDR3 | J | V
ASSPSMSLAKNIQY | TRBJ2-4 | TRBV11-2
ARPRGGGNSPLH | TRBJ1-6 | TRBV30
ASSPQGLQETQY | TRBJ2-5 | TRBV18
ASISGNTGELF | TRBJ2-2 | TRBV11-3
ASREPGLYTDTQY | TRBJ2-3 | TRBV28
ASSWETGRGGTQY | TRBJ2-5 | TRBV5-6
ASSLTGTVGEKLF | TRBJ1-4 | TRBV7-7
ASSLRHSRTTNEQF | TRBJ2-1 | TRBV27
ASSELEAF | TRBJ1-1 | TRBV2
ASSFRDRGNLHTGELF | TRBJ2-2 | TRBV7-9
ASSPRVTDTQY | TRBJ2-3 | TRBV3-1/TRBV3-2
ASSLVLSGGDTQY | TRBJ2-3 | TRBV7-8
ASSSQGDGGYT | TRBJ1-2 | TRBV5-1
ASSGQGTGSPLH | TRBJ1-6 | TRBV19
ASSYLGRGNEQF | TRBJ2-1 | TRBV6-2/TRBV6-3
AITSGGDQPQH | TRBJ1-5 | TRBV10-3
ATGPGGTGVEQY | TRBJ2-7 | TRBV10-3
ASSEQGRHTDTQY | TRBJ2-3 | TRBV2
ATSDATQQVNQETQY | TRBJ2-5 | TRBV24-1
ASSSPRTSGPSSYNEQF | TRBJ2-1 | TRBV7-6
ATSRDSGSAF | TRBJ1-1 | TRBV15
AISDPRAGRGNYGYT | TRBJ1-2 | TRBV10-3
ASSLVSRGLAGPNEQF | TRBJ2-1 | TRBV7-2
ASSPFLDSLYEQY | TRBJ2-7 | TRBV7-9
ASSYLAGRVSPLH | TRBJ1-6 | TRBV6-2/TRBV6-3
ASSSAPTGNTIY | TRBJ1-3 | TRBV19
ASSVAGTSFYEQY | TRBJ2-7 | TRBV9
ASSLSFLAGESDTQY | TRBJ2-3 | TRBV13
ASSGQGEGYGYT | TRBJ1-2 | TRBV19
ASSQGRPGLAFSYEQY | TRBJ2-7 | TRBV4-3
ATSDRGQGMKTQY | TRBJ2-5 | TRBV24-1
ASRADRLEKLF | TRBJ1-4 | TRBV5-5
ASSGTSVNTGELF | TRBJ2-2 | TRBV14
ASSPSLAGELF | TRBJ2-2 | TRBV28
ASSLQGTNEKLF | TRBJ1-4 | TRBV7-9
ATSGPPSGVTGELF | TRBJ2-2 | TRBV15
ASSANRDRNTIY | TRBJ1-3 | TRBV9
ASSTGTRVSTHTDTQY | TRBJ2-3 | TRBV10-1
ASSLQGKDGYT | TRBJ1-2 | TRBV7-6
ASSPRTGRGGELF | TRBJ2-2 | TRBV2
ASSMPGQGHEQY | TRBJ2-7 | TRBV5-1
ASSDSYRGGTDTQY | TRBJ2-3 | TRBV6-4
ASSLGQGLNTEAF | TRBJ1-1 | TRBV7-9
ASSRQGYSYEQY | TRBJ2-7 | TRBV3-1/TRBV3-2
ASSPSDSKGGYT | TRBJ1-2 | TRBV18
ATSQADRLGSNQPQH | TRBJ1-5 | TRBV24-1
AWNRQELRNNYGYT | TRBJ1-2 | TRBV30